Described below is a single TCR beta chain sequence and its context. This clonotype was counted only a few times. The target of this receptor is not known. No much larger clone is present one base from it, and per-base qualities are unavailable. The treatment or condition label, read with the paper, signifies: in vitro stimulation with specific CMV peptide epitopes to enrich CMV-specific T cells. The data were taken from a study of T cell repertoires in cytomegalovirus infection (dated by TCRdb to 2018 to 2020). With respect to the entire study: Recently identified HLA-C-restricted CMV epitopes, whose presentation resists viral immunomodulation, were targeted by peptide stimulations together with well-studied HLA-B-restricted epitopes. The HLA type of each donor mattered for the analysis, because public TCR beta signatures pointed to carriage of CMV infection along with the matching HLA type.

From the germline V gene, CDR1 is MGHDK and CDR2 is SYGVNS. Including cysteine and phenylalanine, the CDR3 has 15 amino acids. The CDR3 DNA has 45 bases and is translated from base 1. Trimming takes 2 bases off V and 5 bases off J; junction bases not matched to a gene: 6. The reads were generated on an Illumina HiSeq 1500. TCRdb itself trimmed the public reads at Q25 with fastp, ran MiXCR and retained productive beta chains. Each record represents a unique CDR3 protein, reported with the most common genes and DNA among its rows. The sample includes some 480,000 distinct CDR3 sequences, with 30% to 35% observed a single time. The ten largest clones add up to 15% to 20% of the sample. Overall results and qualifications from the work: The ex vivo response was dominated by HLA-C-restricted CMV-specific TCR beta clonotypes, and the single most frequent clonotype in two of eight donors was supplied by these HLA-C-restricted clonotypes. Cumulative frequency of public TCR beta family members discriminated carriers of CMV infection plus the relevant HLA type in this cohort and an independent roughly 330-donor cohort.

The sequencing used cultured PBMCs, collected from culture after CMV antigen stimulation. The TCR comes from a human donor in good health (CMV status not recorded). Some clones in this sample may be carry-over from other donors' samples. Rearrangement joined TRBV25-1 to TRBJ1-2, with 9 central nucleotides matching TRBD1. The CDR3 protein: CASSERTGDGYGYTF. The DNA sequence is given as TGTGCCAGCAGTGAACGGACAGGGGATGGATATGGCTACACCTTC.